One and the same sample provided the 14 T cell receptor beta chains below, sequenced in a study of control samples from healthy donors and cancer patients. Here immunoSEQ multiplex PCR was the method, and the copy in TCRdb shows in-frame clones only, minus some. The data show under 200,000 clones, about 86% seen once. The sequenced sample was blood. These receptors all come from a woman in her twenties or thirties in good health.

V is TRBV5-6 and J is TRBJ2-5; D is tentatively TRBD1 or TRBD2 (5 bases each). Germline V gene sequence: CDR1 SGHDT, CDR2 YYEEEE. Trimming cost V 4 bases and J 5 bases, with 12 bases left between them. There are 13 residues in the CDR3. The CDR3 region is CASSTSGPETQYF. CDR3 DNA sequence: TGTGCCAGCAGCACATCGGGGCCGGAGACCCAGTACTTC.

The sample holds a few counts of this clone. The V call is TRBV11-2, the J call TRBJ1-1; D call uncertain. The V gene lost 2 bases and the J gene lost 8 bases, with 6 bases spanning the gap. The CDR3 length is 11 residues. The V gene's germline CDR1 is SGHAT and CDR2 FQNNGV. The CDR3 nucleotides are TGTGCCAGCAGCTTACTTCGGGAAGCTTTCTTT. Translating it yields CASSLLREAFF.

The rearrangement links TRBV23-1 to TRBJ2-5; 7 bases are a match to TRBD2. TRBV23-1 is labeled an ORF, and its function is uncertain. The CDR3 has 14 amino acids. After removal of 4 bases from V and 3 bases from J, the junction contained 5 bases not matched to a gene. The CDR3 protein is CASSPSLAEETQYF. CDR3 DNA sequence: TGCGCCAGCAGTCCCTCGCTAGCGGAAGAGACCCAGTACTTC.

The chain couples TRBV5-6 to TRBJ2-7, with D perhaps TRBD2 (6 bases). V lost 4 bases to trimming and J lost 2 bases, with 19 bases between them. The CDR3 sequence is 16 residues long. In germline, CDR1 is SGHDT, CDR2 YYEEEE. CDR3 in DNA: TGTGCCAGCAGCCGCGATGGAGCGGGCCAACCCTACGAGCAGTACGTC. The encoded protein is CASSRDGAGQPYEQYV.

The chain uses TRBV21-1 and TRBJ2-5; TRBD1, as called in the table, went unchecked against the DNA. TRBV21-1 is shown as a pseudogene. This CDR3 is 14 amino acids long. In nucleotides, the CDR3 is TGTGCCAGCAGCTCGGACAGGGACCAAGAGACCCAGTACTTC. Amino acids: CASSSDRDQETQYF.

In DNA form, the CDR3 reads TGCGCCAGCAGCGGTTTGGCGGGAGGTCTGAACGAGCAGTACTTC. Translation: CASSGLAGGLNEQYF. The chain joins TRBV5-1 to TRBJ2-7; the match to TRBD2 covers 8 bases. V was clipped by 4 bases and J by 5 bases; unmatched bases: 11. The CDR3 contains 15 residues. Germline assignment: CDR1 SGHRS and CDR2 YFSETQ.

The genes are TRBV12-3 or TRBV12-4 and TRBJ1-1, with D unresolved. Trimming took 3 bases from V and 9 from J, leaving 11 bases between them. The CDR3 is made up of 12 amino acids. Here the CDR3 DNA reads TGTGCCAGCAGTTTGCGTCAGGAAAAAGCTTTCTTT. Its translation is CASSLRQEKAFF.

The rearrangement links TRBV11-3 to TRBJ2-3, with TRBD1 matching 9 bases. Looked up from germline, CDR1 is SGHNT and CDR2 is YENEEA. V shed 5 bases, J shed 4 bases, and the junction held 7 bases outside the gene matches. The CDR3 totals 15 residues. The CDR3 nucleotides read TGTGCCAGCAGCCCCCCGGGACAGGGTTCAGATACGCAGTATTTT. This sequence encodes CASSPPGQGSDTQYF.

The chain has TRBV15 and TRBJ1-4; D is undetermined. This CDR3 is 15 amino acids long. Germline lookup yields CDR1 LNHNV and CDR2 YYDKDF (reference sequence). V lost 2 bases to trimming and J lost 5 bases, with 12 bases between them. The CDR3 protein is CATSRLSGENEKLFF. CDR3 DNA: TGTGCCACCAGCAGACTTTCGGGTGAAAATGAAAAACTGTTTTTT.

CDR3 region: CASRAGHRYEQYV. In DNA, the CDR3 is TGTGCCAGCAGGGCGGGACATCGCTACGAGCAGTACGTC. The rearrangement joins TRBV2 to TRBJ2-7, with D perhaps given as TRBD1 or TRBD2 (6 bases each). V was pared by 6 bases and J by 3 bases, with 12 bases between. From germline, CDR1 is SNHLY and CDR2 FYNNEI. The CDR3 length is 13 residues.

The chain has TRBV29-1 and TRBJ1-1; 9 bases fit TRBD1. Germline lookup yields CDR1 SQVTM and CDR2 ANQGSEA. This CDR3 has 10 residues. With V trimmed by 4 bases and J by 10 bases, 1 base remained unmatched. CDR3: CSVGTGVAFF. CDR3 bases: TGCAGCGTTGGGACAGGGGTAGCTTTCTTT.

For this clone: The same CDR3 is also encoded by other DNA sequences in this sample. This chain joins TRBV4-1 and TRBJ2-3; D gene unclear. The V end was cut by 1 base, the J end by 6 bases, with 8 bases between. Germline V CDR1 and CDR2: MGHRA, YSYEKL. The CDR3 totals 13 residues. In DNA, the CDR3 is TGCGCCAGCAGCCAAGTCTTACTGGATACGCAGTATTTT. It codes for CASSQVLLDTQYF.

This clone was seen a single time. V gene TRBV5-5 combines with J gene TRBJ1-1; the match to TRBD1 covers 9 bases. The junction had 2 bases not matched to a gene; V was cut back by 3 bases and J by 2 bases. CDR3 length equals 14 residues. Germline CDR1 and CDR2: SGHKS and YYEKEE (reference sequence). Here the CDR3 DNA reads TGTGCCAGCAGCTGGGACAGGGCTAACACTGAAGCTTTCTTT. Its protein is CASSWDRANTEAFF.

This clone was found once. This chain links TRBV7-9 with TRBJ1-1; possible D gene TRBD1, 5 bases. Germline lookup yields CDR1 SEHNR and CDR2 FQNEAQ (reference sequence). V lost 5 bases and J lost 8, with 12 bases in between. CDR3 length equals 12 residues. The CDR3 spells CASSPHGDEAFF. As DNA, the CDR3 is TGTGCCAGCAGCCCGCACGGGGACGAAGCTTTCTTT.